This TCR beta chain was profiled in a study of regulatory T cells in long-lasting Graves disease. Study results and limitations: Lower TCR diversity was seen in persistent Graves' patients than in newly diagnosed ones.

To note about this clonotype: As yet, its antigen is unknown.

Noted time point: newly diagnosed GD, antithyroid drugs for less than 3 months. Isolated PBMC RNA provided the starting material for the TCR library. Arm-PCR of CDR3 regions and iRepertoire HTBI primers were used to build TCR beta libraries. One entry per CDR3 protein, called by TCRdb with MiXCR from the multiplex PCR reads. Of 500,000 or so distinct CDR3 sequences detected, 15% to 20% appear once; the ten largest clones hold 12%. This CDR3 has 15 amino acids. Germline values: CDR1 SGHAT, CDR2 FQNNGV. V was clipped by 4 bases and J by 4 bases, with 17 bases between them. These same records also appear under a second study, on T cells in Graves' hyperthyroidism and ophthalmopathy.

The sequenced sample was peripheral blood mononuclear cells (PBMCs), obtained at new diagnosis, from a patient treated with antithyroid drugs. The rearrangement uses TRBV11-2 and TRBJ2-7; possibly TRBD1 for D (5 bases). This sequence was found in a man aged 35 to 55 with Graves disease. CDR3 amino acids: CASSSEVTPGYEQYF. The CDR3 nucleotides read TGTGCCAGCAGCTCAGAAGTTACCCCAGGGTACGAGCAGTACTTC.